These T cell receptor beta chains were read from a single sample in a study of T cell repertoires in cytomegalovirus infection. TCRdb analysed the reads with MiXCR anew, one entry per CDR3 protein. Of approximately 390,000 distinct CDR3 sequences in the sample, just under 35% were seen once. Antigens for these TCRs are unknown. Here the sequenced sample was cultured PBMCs, taken from culture after CMV antigen stimulation. These receptors were collected from a human donor in good health (CMV status not recorded). Some clones in this sample may be carry-over from other donors' samples. Each CDR3 is given with its conserved first and last residue. D genes are given only for firm matches. Clone size is stated in some rows and not others, as once, few, many or a class when expanded.

J gene,D gene,clone size,V gene,CDR3 DNA,CDR3 protein
TRBJ1-5,.,.,TRBV4-1,TGCGCCAGCAGCCAAGAAGGCGGAGGTTATAGCAATCAGCCCCAGCATTTT,CASSQEGGGYSNQPQHF
TRBJ2-1,.,few,TRBV11-2,TGTGCCAGCAGCCCCCCCGGGAATGAGCAGTTCTTC,CASSPPGNEQFF
TRBJ2-5,.,.,TRBV5-1,TGCGCCAGCAGCTCACTCCCGAGCGGGTACCAAGAGACCCAGTACTTC,CASSSLPSGYQETQYF
TRBJ2-7,.,.,TRBV7-2,TGTGCCAGCAGCTTAGGCTCTAGCGAGTCCTACGAGCAGTACTTC,CASSLGSSESYEQYF
TRBJ2-3,TRBD2,.,TRBV7-2,TGTGCCAGCAGCTTTCAGAGCGGGAGCTTCGTAGATACGCAGTATTTT,CASSFQSGSFVDTQYF
TRBJ2-7,.,.,TRBV5-1,TGCGCCAGCAGCTTGGACAGGGTTAACTACGAGCAGTACTTC,CASSLDRVNYEQYF
TRBJ1-2,.,.,TRBV6-6,TGTGCCAGCAGACCCGGACCGGTCTATGGCTACACCTTC,CASRPGPVYGYTF
TRBJ1-2,.,.,TRBV18,TGTGCCAGCTCACCCTCTCGGGACTCTGGCTACACCTTC,CASSPSRDSGYTF
TRBJ2-5,TRBD2,few,TRBV7-2,TGTGCCAGCAGCTTCAGGACTAGTCAAGAGACCCAGTACTTC,CASSFRTSQETQYF
TRBJ2-1,TRBD2,few,TRBV19,TGTGCCAGCGGACTAGCGCACGTCAATGAGCAGTTCTTC,CASGLAHVNEQFF
TRBJ2-6,TRBD1,.,TRBV6-6,TGTGCCAGCAGTTACTCGTTCGAGGGACAGGGACCCTCTGGGGCCAACGTCCTGACTTTC,CASSYSFEGQGPSGANVLTF
TRBJ2-1,.,.,TRBV7-2,TGTGCCAGCAGCCCGTCGGGTACGCAGTTCTTC,CASSPSGTQFF
TRBJ2-3,TRBD2,.,TRBV7-2,TGTGCCAGCAGCTTATTACTAGCGGGGTTCACAGATACGCAGTATTTT,CASSLLLAGFTDTQYF
TRBJ1-1,.,many,TRBV11-2,TGTGCCAGCAGCCTGCTTCGGGACACTGAAGCTTTCTTT,CASSLLRDTEAFF
TRBJ1-2,.,few,TRBV28,TGTGCCAGCAGTCCGACGCGTAGGGTGGGCTATGGCTACACCTTC,CASSPTRRVGYGYTF
TRBJ1-1,.,many,TRBV14,TGTGCCAGCAGCCAACTCTCTGAAGCTTTCTTT,CASSQLSEAFF
TRBJ1-2,.,.,TRBV6-5,TGTGCCAGCAGTGGGCGCCTCTATGGCTACACCTTC,CASSGRLYGYTF
TRBJ1-5,.,few,TRBV2,TGTGCCAGCAGACTGCAGGACTATCAGCCCCAGCATTTT,CASRLQDYQPQHF
TRBJ1-3,.,.,TRBV7-9,TGTGCCAGCAGACCCGCGGGGCGGTCAGGAAACACCATATATTTT,CASRPAGRSGNTIYF
TRBJ2-5,TRBD2,.,TRBV20-1,TGCAGTGCTAGAAGGGTCGATAGCGGGCAAGGGACCCAGTACTTC,CSARRVDSGQGTQYF
TRBJ2-3,.,.,TRBV5-4,TGTGCCACCCAGCAGACGGGGGATACGCAGTATTTT,CATQQTGDTQYF
TRBJ2-3,TRBD2,.,TRBV6-2/TRBV6-3,TGTGCCAGCAGCTCAAGACGAGCGGGAGGGCTTTTTCTTACAGATACGCAGTATTTT,CASSSRRAGGLFLTDTQYF
TRBJ1-1,TRBD1,few,TRBV6-6,TGTGCCAGCAGGGGGACAGACCAGAACACTGAAGCTTTCTTT,CASRGTDQNTEAFF
TRBJ2-3,TRBD2,.,TRBV4-1,TGCGCCAGCAGCCAACCGACTAGCGGGAGGGCAGATACGCAGTATTTT,CASSQPTSGRADTQYF
TRBJ1-1,.,.,TRBV12-3/TRBV12-4,TGTGCCAGCAGTTCGCGGGGGATGAACACTGAAGCTTTCTTT,CASSSRGMNTEAFF
TRBJ1-1,.,few,TRBV7-2,TGTGCCAGCAGCCTGACGGTTATGAACACTGAAGCTTTCTTT,CASSLTVMNTEAFF
TRBJ2-1,TRBD1,.,TRBV7-2,TGTGCCAGCAGCCCCGGACAGGGTCTATGGGATGAGCAGTTCTTC,CASSPGQGLWDEQFF
TRBJ2-1,.,.,TRBV11-2,TGTGCCAGCAGCGTAGGGGCGGTTCTAAGCTCCTACAATGAGCAGTTCTTC,CASSVGAVLSSYNEQFF
TRBJ2-2,.,.,TRBV19,TGTGCCAGTGGCCACGGGAACACCGGGGAGCTGTTTTTT,CASGHGNTGELFF
TRBJ1-5,.,.,TRBV11-2,TGTGCCAGCAGCTTAGGTGTTTCGGGGAATCAGCCCCAGCATTTT,CASSLGVSGNQPQHF
TRBJ2-1,.,few,TRBV7-6,TGTGCCAGCAGATCAGGGCAAGGGGCTTCGTTCTTC,CASRSGQGASFF
TRBJ1-5,.,.,TRBV20-1,TGCAGTGCTGCTCCCTCCGGACATGTCAATCAGCCCCAGCATTTT,CSAAPSGHVNQPQHF
TRBJ1-5,.,once,TRBV28,TGTGCCAGCAGCTACCCTGGGGGCTTGACCAATCAGCCCCAGCATTTT,CASSYPGGLTNQPQHF
TRBJ2-7,.,few,TRBV7-8,TGTGCCAGCTTTGGGGCAGGGGAGAACGAGCAGTACTTC,CASFGAGENEQYF
TRBJ1-5,TRBD1,once,TRBV18,TGTGCCAGCTCATGGGACAGGGCAGTTCAGCCCCAGCATTTT,CASSWDRAVQPQHF
TRBJ2-3,.,.,TRBV7-2,TGTGCCAGCACCGTGGACGGAGGCACAGATACGCAGTATTTT,CASTVDGGTDTQYF
TRBJ2-1,TRBD2,few,TRBV20-1,TGCAGTGCTAGTAGCGGGCCCGCCTACAATGAGCAGTTCTTC,CSASSGPAYNEQFF
TRBJ2-3,TRBD2,.,TRBV7-8,TGTGCCAGCAGCGCTGGACTAGGTGGGCGCACAGATACGCAGTATTTT,CASSAGLGGRTDTQYF
TRBJ2-5,TRBD1,few,TRBV12-3/TRBV12-4,TGTGCCAGCAGTCCTCCCGACAGGGGCATAGAGACCCAGTACTTC,CASSPPDRGIETQYF
TRBJ2-2,.,.,TRBV2,TGTGCCAGCAGGCCGGGGGAGATGAACACCGGGGAGCTGTTTTTT,CASRPGEMNTGELFF
TRBJ1-2,TRBD1,few,TRBV18,TGTGCCAGCTCACTACCACAGGGGGGCTATGGCTACACCTTC,CASSLPQGGYGYTF
TRBJ2-2,TRBD2,.,TRBV20-1,TGCAGTGCTAGAGATCAAGGACTAGCGGGAAGTGCCGGGGAGCTGTTTTTT,CSARDQGLAGSAGELFF
TRBJ1-1,.,.,TRBV12-3/TRBV12-4,TGTGCCAGCAGGTCGAACACTGAAGCTTTCTTT,CASRSNTEAFF
TRBJ2-6,.,.,TRBV4-3,TGCGCCAGCAGCCAAGACCGGCACTCTGGGGCCAACGTCCTGACTTTC,CASSQDRHSGANVLTF
TRBJ1-2,.,.,TRBV7-9,TGTGCCAGCAGCTTATGGGGCAGGATCGGGGTTGACTATGGCTACACCTTC,CASSLWGRIGVDYGYTF
TRBJ1-1,.,.,TRBV4-1,TGCGCCAGCAGCCGGGGAGACAGCCATTACACTGAAGCTTTCTTT,CASSRGDSHYTEAFF
TRBJ2-1,.,.,TRBV27,TGTGCCAGCAGTTTGGGCTATTATCTGGTCAATGAGCAGTTCTTC,CASSLGYYLVNEQFF
TRBJ2-1,TRBD2,.,TRBV20-1,TGCAGTGCTAGTCAGCCGGGACTAGCGGGGAATGAGCAGTTCTTC,CSASQPGLAGNEQFF
TRBJ2-5,.,.,TRBV20-1,TGCAGTGCTAGAGATCTTACGCAGACCCAGTACTTC,CSARDLTQTQYF
TRBJ1-1,.,.,TRBV2,TGTGCCAGCAGTAAGCGGGTGACATCGAACACTGAAGCTTTCTTT,CASSKRVTSNTEAFF
TRBJ2-1,TRBD1,few,TRBV24-1,TGTGCCACCAGTGGTGAAGCCGGGACAGCTTTTTGGGGTGAGCAGTTCTTC,CATSGEAGTAFWGEQFF
TRBJ2-1,TRBD2,few,TRBV9,TGTGCCAGCAGCGTAGAACTAGCGGGAGATCATGAGCAGTTCTTC,CASSVELAGDHEQFF
TRBJ2-1,TRBD2,.,TRBV5-5,TGTGCCAGCAGCTGGGCCGGGACTAGGGGCTACAATGAGCAGTTCTTC,CASSWAGTRGYNEQFF
TRBJ1-5,.,.,TRBV4-1,TGCGCCAGCAGACCCCTTCTCGAGAGGGGGAATCAGCCCCAGCATTTT,CASRPLLERGNQPQHF
TRBJ2-7,TRBD2,.,TRBV3-1,TGTGCCAGCAGCCAAGTTTTGACTAGCGGGAGGCGCGAGCAGTACTTC,CASSQVLTSGRREQYF
TRBJ1-2,.,few,TRBV19,TGTGCCAGTAACCGATGGGGGGGCATCTATGGCTACACCTTC,CASNRWGGIYGYTF
TRBJ1-2,.,.,TRBV7-2,TGTGCCAGCAGCCGAGCGGGATATTATGGCTACACCTTC,CASSRAGYYGYTF